This is a list of T cell receptor beta chains from one sample in a study of blood T cells in healthy people across ages. Each CDR3 protein is one row after TCRdb ran MiXCR on the 5' RACE reads. The table records 1.8 million or so distinct CDR3 sequences, around 42% of them present only once. Sequenced material: blood. The receptors here all came from a human donor in good health. CDR3s include the opening cysteine and the closing phenylalanine or tryptophan. The D gene is left open where the match is weak. Clone size is shown for a subset of rows, as once, few, many or a class of expanded clone.

>.|.|TRBV4-3|TRBJ2-3
TGCGCCAGCAGCCCGGACAGTCGATACACAGATACGCAGTATTTT
CASSPDSRYTDTQYF
>few|TRBD1|TRBV6-5|TRBJ2-1
TGTGCCAGCAGTCCCGGGACAGTCCTTCACAATGAGCAGTTCTTC
CASSPGTVLHNEQFF
>.|TRBD1|TRBV30|TRBJ1-5
TGTGCCTGGAGTTATGAGACAGGGAGCAGGGGCAATCAGCCCCAGCATTTT
CAWSYETGSRGNQPQHF
>.|TRBD1|TRBV20-1|TRBJ1-5
TGCAGTGCTAGAGATGCAGGACAGGGAAGGAATCAGCCCCAGCATTTT
CSARDAGQGRNQPQHF
>few|.|TRBV29-1|TRBJ2-3
TGCAGCGTTAATGGAGATACGCAGTATTTT
CSVNGDTQYF
>.|.|TRBV29-1|TRBJ2-3
TGCAGCGTTGTGGGAGGACAGTTCGGCACAGATACGCAGTATTTT
CSVVGGQFGTDTQYF
>few|.|TRBV5-1|TRBJ2-1
TGCGCCAGCAGTGACAATTCGGCTGAGCAGTTCTTC
CASSDNSAEQFF
>.|.|TRBV15|TRBJ1-2
TGTGCCACCAGCAGATATACTTACGACCCTGGCTACACCTTC
CATSRYTYDPGYTF
>.|TRBD1|TRBV7-2|TRBJ1-1
TGTGCCAGCAGGCGACAGGGCCTGGACACTGAAGCTTTCTTT
CASRRQGLDTEAFF
>.|.|TRBV6-5|TRBJ1-2
TGTGCCAGCGGACAAGCCTATGGCTACACCTTC
CASGQAYGYTF
>few|.|TRBV6-2/TRBV6-3|TRBJ2-6
TGTGCCAGCAGCCCGACAGAGGCCAACGTCCTGACTTTC
CASSPTEANVLTF
>.|.|TRBV4-1|TRBJ2-1
TGCGCCAGCGGCCAAGATCAGGTAGCCAGCAATGAGCAGTTCTTC
CASGQDQVASNEQFF
>.|.|TRBV6-5|TRBJ1-2
TGTGCCAGCAGTTACTCGACCGGGCAGATAGACTATGGCTACACCTTC
CASSYSTGQIDYGYTF
>once|.|TRBV7-3|TRBJ2-1
TGTGCCAGCGGCGGAAACTACAATGAGCAGTTCTTC
CASGGNYNEQFF
>.|.|TRBV4-3|TRBJ2-1
TGCACCAGCAGCCAAAGGGGAAGGGGACATGAGCAGTTCTTC
CTSSQRGRGHEQFF
>few|TRBD2|TRBV5-8|TRBJ2-5
TGTGCCAGCAGCTTGGCCACGGGGGGGCGCGGGGAGACCCAGTACTTC
CASSLATGGRGETQYF
>few|.|TRBV12-3/TRBV12-4|TRBJ1-2
TGTGCCAGCAGAGCCGGAGCCCTAGGGGATGGCTACACCTTC
CASRAGALGDGYTF
>.|.|TRBV29-1|TRBJ1-2
TGCAGCGTCTCACAGGACAGCTCATCTAACTATGGCTACACCTTC
CSVSQDSSSNYGYTF
>few|TRBD1|TRBV7-2|TRBJ2-5
TGTGCCAGCAGCACCACAGGGGGCATAGAGACCCAGTACTTC
CASSTTGGIETQYF
>.|.|TRBV28|TRBJ2-3
TGTGCCAGCCAGTTTTTAGACAGGATCTCAGATACGCAGTATTTT
CASQFLDRISDTQYF
>.|.|TRBV13|TRBJ1-1
TGTGCCAGCAGCCAGACCTTACACGACAGGAACACTGAAGCTTTCTTT
CASSQTLHDRNTEAFF
>.|.|TRBV4-1|TRBJ2-7
TGCGCCAGCAGCCAATCCACCCAGGCTCGAAGCTCCTACGAGCAGTACTTC
CASSQSTQARSSYEQYF
>many|TRBD1|TRBV29-1|TRBJ2-7
TGCAGCGTTTCACCGGGACAGGGGATTCACGAGCAGTACTTC
CSVSPGQGIHEQYF